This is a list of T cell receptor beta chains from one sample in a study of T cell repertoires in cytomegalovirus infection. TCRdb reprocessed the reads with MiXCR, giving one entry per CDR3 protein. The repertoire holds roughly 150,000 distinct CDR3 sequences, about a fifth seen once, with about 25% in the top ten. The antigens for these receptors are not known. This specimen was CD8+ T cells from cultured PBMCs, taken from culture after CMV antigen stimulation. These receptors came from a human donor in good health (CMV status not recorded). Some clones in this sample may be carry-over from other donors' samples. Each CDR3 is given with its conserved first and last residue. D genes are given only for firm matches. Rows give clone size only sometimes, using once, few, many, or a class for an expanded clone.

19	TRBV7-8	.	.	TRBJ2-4	CASSLLVAFSPLAKNIQYF	TGTGCCAGCAGCTTATTGGTCGCATTCTCCCCTCTAGCCAAAAACATTCAGTACTTC
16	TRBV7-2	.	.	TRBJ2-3	CASSLDRGGHTDTQYF	TGTGCCAGCAGCTTAGACCGCGGGGGCCACACAGATACGCAGTATTTT
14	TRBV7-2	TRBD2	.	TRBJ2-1	CASSRDYLDNEQFF	TGTGCCAGCAGCCGGGACTACCTCGACAATGAGCAGTTCTTC
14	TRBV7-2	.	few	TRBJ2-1	CASNILWGRDEQFF	TGTGCCAGCAACATACTTTGGGGTAGGGACGAGCAGTTCTTC
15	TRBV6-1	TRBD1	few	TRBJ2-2	CASSVTGAFTGELFF	TGTGCCAGCAGTGTAACAGGGGCATTCACCGGGGAGCTGTTTTTT
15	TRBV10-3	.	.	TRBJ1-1	CAISEPGTLNTEAFF	TGTGCCATCAGTGAGCCCGGGACCCTGAACACTGAAGCTTTCTTT
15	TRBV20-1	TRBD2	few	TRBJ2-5	CSATVLAGRQETQYF	TGCAGTGCTACCGTACTAGCGGGGCGACAAGAGACCCAGTACTTC
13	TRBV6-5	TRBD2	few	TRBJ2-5	CATLGGNEETQYF	TGTGCCACCCTCGGGGGGAACGAAGAGACCCAGTACTTC
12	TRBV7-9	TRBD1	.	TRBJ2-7	CASRSPRGEQYF	TGTGCCAGCCGATCCCCCAGGGGGGAGCAGTACTTC
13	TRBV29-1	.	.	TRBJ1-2	CSVEVIANYGYTF	TGCAGCGTTGAAGTCATAGCTAACTATGGCTACACCTTC
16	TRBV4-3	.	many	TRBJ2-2	CASSHGRGQDTGELFF	TGCGCCAGCAGCCATGGGAGGGGGCAGGACACCGGGGAGCTGTTTTTT
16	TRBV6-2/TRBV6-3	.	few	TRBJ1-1	CASSYTYSGMNTEAFF	TGTGCCAGCAGTTACACCTACAGCGGAATGAACACTGAAGCTTTCTTT
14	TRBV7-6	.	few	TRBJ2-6	CASTKPTRNNVLTF	TGTGCCAGCACCAAGCCCACCCGGAACAACGTCCTGACTTTC
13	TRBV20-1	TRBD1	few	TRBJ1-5	CSAPDRGNQPQHF	TGCAGTGCCCCCGACAGGGGCAATCAGCCCCAGCATTTT
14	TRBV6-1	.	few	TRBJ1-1	CASSEMVGVTEAFF	TGTGCCAGCAGTGAAATGGTAGGGGTCACTGAAGCTTTCTTT
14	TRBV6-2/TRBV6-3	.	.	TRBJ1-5	CASSYTRGPQPQHF	TGTGCCAGCAGTTACACCCGGGGGCCGCAGCCCCAGCATTTT
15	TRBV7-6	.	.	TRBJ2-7	CASKGGGGSIHEQYF	TGTGCCAGCAAGGGGGGAGGTGGGAGTATCCACGAGCAGTACTTC
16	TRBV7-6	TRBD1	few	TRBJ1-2	CASSLAGTGELSGYTF	TGTGCCAGCAGCTTAGCGGGGACAGGGGAGCTCTCTGGCTACACCTTC
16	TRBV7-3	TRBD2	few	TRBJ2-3	CASSLTAGASTDTQYF	TGTGCCAGCAGCCTCACAGCGGGGGCAAGCACAGATACGCAGTATTTT
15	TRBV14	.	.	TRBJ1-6	CASSQDGFLDSLLHF	TGTGCCAGCAGCCAAGATGGGTTTTTGGATTCACTCCTCCACTTT
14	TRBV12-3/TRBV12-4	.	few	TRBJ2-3	CASRTERAGDTQYF	TGTGCCAGCAGAACAGAGCGGGCCGGGGATACGCAGTATTTT
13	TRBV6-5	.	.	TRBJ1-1	CASSVGQNTEAFF	TGTGCCAGCAGTGTGGGGCAGAATACTGAAGCTTTCTTT
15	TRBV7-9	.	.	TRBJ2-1	CASSPDENVVDEQFF	TGTGCCAGCAGCCCCGACGAGAACGTCGTCGATGAGCAGTTCTTC
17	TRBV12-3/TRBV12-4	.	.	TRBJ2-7	CASSLKGEDLITYEQYF	TGTGCCAGCAGTTTAAAGGGAGAGGACCTGATTACCTACGAGCAGTACTTC
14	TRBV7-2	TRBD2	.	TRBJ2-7	CASSLLGGAYEQYF	TGTGCCAGCAGCTTATTGGGGGGGGCCTACGAGCAGTACTTC
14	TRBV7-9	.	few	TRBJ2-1	CASSPNVAADEQFF	TGTGCCAGCAGCCCAAACGTAGCGGCCGACGAGCAGTTCTTC
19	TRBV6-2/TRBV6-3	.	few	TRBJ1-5	CASSYRREPLSGFNQPQHF	TGTGCCAGCAGTTACCGTCGGGAGCCACTTTCGGGGTTCAATCAGCCCCAGCATTTT
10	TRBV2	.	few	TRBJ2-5	CASRGETQYF	TGTGCCAGCAGGGGGGAGACCCAGTACTTC
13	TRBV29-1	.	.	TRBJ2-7	CSARTAVSYEQYF	TGCAGCGCTAGGACGGCCGTCTCCTACGAGCAGTACTTC
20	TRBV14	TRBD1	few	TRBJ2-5	CASSRTGQGIASLHQETQYF	TGTGCCAGCAGCCGAACCGGACAGGGCATTGCTTCGCTTCACCAAGAGACCCAGTACTTC
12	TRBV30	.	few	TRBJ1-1	CAWSPGATEAFF	TGTGCCTGGAGTCCAGGGGCCACTGAAGCTTTCTTT
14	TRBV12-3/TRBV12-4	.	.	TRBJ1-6	CASSLSGVFSPLHF	TGTGCCAGCAGTTTAAGCGGGGTTTTTTCACCCCTCCACTTT
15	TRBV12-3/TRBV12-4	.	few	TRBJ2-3	CASSLAPGRTDTQYF	TGTGCCAGCAGTTTGGCCCCCGGTCGCACAGATACGCAGTATTTT
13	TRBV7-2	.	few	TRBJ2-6	CASSLGGANVLTF	TGTGCCAGCAGCTTAGGTGGGGCCAACGTCCTGACTTTC
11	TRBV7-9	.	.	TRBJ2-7	CASSPVDEQYF	TGTGCCAGCAGCCCGGTCGACGAGCAGTACTTC
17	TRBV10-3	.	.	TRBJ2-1	CAISGDRDTSPLNEQFF	TGTGCCATCAGCGGGGACCGGGACACAAGTCCTCTCAATGAGCAGTTCTTC
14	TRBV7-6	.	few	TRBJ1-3	CASSATDPGNTIYF	TGTGCCAGCAGCGCGACTGATCCTGGAAACACCATATATTTT
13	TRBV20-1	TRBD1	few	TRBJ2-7	CSATGTGLHEQYF	TGCAGTGCAACCGGGACAGGGCTCCACGAGCAGTACTTC
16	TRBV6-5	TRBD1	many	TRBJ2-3	CASSYLGTGGTDTQYF	TGTGCCAGCAGTTACTTAGGGACAGGGGGCACAGATACGCAGTATTTT
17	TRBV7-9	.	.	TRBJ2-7	CASSLPRRDTSSYEQYF	TGTGCCAGCAGCTTGCCGAGGCGGGACACAAGCTCCTACGAGCAGTACTTC
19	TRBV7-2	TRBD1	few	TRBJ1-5	CASSQWGQGSRYSNQPQHF	TGTGCCAGCAGCCAGTGGGGACAGGGGTCCCGATATAGCAATCAGCCCCAGCATTTT
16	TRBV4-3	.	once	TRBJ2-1	CASSQEDTSSYNEQFF	TGCGCCAGCAGCCAGGAGGATACAAGCTCCTACAATGAGCAGTTCTTC
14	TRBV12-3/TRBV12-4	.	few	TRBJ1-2	CASSPLGGDEEETF	TGTGCCAGCAGTCCACTTGGGGGGGACGAGGAAGAGACCTTC
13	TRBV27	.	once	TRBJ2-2	CDSSLSVAGELFF	TGTGACAGCAGTTTATCTGTCGCCGGGGAGCTGTTTTTT
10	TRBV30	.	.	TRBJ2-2	CAWGTGELFF	TGTGCCTGGGGCACCGGGGAGCTGTTTTTT
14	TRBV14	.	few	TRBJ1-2	CASSQFSIYYGYTF	TGTGCCAGCAGCCAATTTAGTATATACTATGGCTACACCTTC
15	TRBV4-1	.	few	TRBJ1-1	CASSQGVQMNTEAFF	TGCGCCAGCAGCCAAGGGGTCCAGATGAACACTGAAGCTTTCTTT
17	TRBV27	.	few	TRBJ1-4	CASRGYRTGQLNEKLFF	TGTGCCAGCAGAGGTTACAGGACCGGACAGTTGAATGAAAAACTGTTTTTT
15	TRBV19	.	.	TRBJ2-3	CASSIRAIRTDTQYF	TGTGCCAGTAGTATTAGGGCTATTAGAACAGATACGCAGTATTTT
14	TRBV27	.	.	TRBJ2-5	CASSLFSRGETQYF	TGTGCCAGCAGCCTTTTCAGCCGGGGTGAGACCCAGTACTTC
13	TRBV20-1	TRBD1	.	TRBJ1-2	CSATRQGLGGYTF	TGCAGTGCTACCAGACAGGGGCTAGGGGGCTACACCTTC
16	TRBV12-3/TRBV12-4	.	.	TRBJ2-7	CASTPSPARAPYEQYF	TGTGCCAGCACCCCTTCGCCGGCCAGGGCACCCTACGAGCAGTACTTC
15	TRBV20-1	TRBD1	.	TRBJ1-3	CSARGQTISGNTIYF	TGCAGTGCTAGGGGACAGACCATCTCTGGAAACACCATATATTTT
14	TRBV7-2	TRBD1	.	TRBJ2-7	CASSWDRSFYEQYF	TGTGCCAGCAGCTGGGACAGGTCCTTCTACGAGCAGTACTTC